What follows are 8 T cell receptor beta chains derived from one specimen sequenced in a study of beta chain features in type 1 diabetes. The authors reverse transcribed all of the isolated RNA, so sequencing captured expressed TCRB transcripts. Using immunoSEQ multiplex PCR, the repertoire was profiled, and TCRdb retains in-frame clones only, with some absent. The sample yields around 280,000 clones, 8% seen once. The material sequenced was central memory CD4+ T cells from blood. These receptors all come from a woman aged 18 to 35 in good health.

This clone was recorded many times. The rearrangement uses TRBV19 and TRBJ2-1; no clear D gene. This CDR3 spans 15 amino acids. Germline lookup yields CDR1 LNHDA and CDR2 SQIVND (reference sequence). V was clipped by 4 bases and J by 6 bases, with 16 bases between them. The CDR3 region has the DNA TGTGCCAGTAGTACGACCGGCATCCGGGCCAATGAGCAGTTCTTC. Translation gives CASSTTGIRANEQFF.

The rearrangement links TRBV15 to TRBJ1-5; no clear D. The CDR3 is 12 residues long. V lost 5 bases and J 8 bases, leaving 10 bases between the germline ends. The germline V gene has CDR1 LNHNV and CDR2 YYDKDF (reference sequence). CDR3 DNA sequence: TGTGCCACCAGCGAGCCCCCAAAGCCCCAGCATTTT. Translated, it gives CATSEPPKPQHF.

This clone was detected many times. This chain connects TRBV14 to TRBJ2-7; D possibly corresponds to TRBD2 (6 bases). The CDR3 loop spans 14 amino acids. Trimming pared 5 bases from V and 11 bases from J, leaving 22 bases between. Germline values: CDR1 SGHDN, CDR2 FVKESK. The CDR3 loop is CASSFGTLSLKKYF. CDR3 DNA sequence: TGTGCCAGCAGCTTCGGGACTCTATCACTGAAAAAGTACTTC.

The V and J genes are TRBV4-2 and TRBJ2-7; D gene uncertain. Germline V lookup: CDR1 LGHNA, CDR2 YNFKEQ. The V end lost 0 bases, the J end lost 4 bases, and 4 bases lay between the germline ends. This CDR3 comprises 12 residues. The CDR3 sequence: CASSQDRYEQYF. As DNA, the CDR3 is TGTGCCAGCAGCCAAGATCGGTACGAGCAGTACTTC.

This clone was counted between two and nine times. Germline and junction disagree at one end, which may indicate a read error. The chain employs TRBV19 and TRBJ2-7; TRBD1 matches at 8 bases. The CDR3 is 18 residues long. Germline V gives CDR1 LNHDA, CDR2 SQIVND (reference sequence). CDR3 residues: CASSRKGRGTGLSYEQYF. DNA for the CDR3: TGTGCCAGCAGTAGAAAGGGTCGGGGGACAGGTCTTTCCTACGAGCAGTACTTC.

A few counts support this clone. This chain links TRBV5-1 with TRBJ2-1; 11 bases agree with TRBD1. Germline V CDR1 and CDR2: SGHRS, YFSETQ. The CDR3 has 17 residues. J lost 6 bases, V lost 0 bases, and 8 bases had no gene match. CDR3 nucleotides: TGCGCCAGCAGCTTGGTGGGACAGGGGGTAAGGGGCAATGAGCAGTTCTTC. Its protein product is CASSLVGQGVRGNEQFF.

The chain uses TRBV6-6 and TRBJ1-2; 7 positions match TRBD1. Germline V CDR1 and CDR2: MNHNY, SVGAGI (reference sequence). The CDR3 runs to 13 residues. Germline trimming cut 10 bases from V and 6 bases from J; bases unmatched to any gene: 11. The CDR3 here is CAIRSSQGNGYTF. As DNA, the CDR3 is TGTGCCATCCGATCCTCACAGGGGAATGGCTACACCTTC.

The CDR3, as DNA: TGCAGCGCCAGGACAGCCTATGGCTACACCTTC. It specifies CSARTAYGYTF. This chain connects TRBV29-1 to TRBJ1-2; D perhaps matches TRBD1 (6 bases). The V and J ends lost 7 bases and 4 bases respectively, with 10 bases between them. In germline, CDR1 is SQVTM, CDR2 ANQGSEA. This CDR3 is built from 11 residues.